This passage covers 17 T cell receptor beta chains from one sample sequenced in a study of Tregs in tolerant kidney transplant recipients. The nonmyeloablative bone marrow transplants came from related graft donors, with transient mixed chimerism. TCRdb keeps only in-frame clones here, not all; method: immunoSEQ multiplex PCR. The data show approximately 47,000 clones, roughly nine tenths seen once. The sample consisted of CD8+ T cells from blood (PBMCs), taken 12 months after the transplant. The receptors derive from a human patient who received a combined kidney and bone marrow transplant. Some T cells may be graft donor cells.

The rearrangement links TRBV21-1 to TRBJ2-1; TRBD2, as called in the table, went unchecked against the DNA. TRBV21-1 is a pseudogene segment. The CDR3 is 18 residues long. The CDR3 DNA reads TGTGCCAGCAGCAAAATCGCGTGGACTTGGAGCTCCTACAATGAGCAGTTCTTC. Amino acid sequence: CASSKIAWTWSSYNEQFF.

The rearrangement joins TRBV5-6 to TRBJ1-1; D remains ambiguous. Germline CDR1 SGHDT, CDR2 YYEEEE. This CDR3 has 13 amino acids. The V end lost 0 bases, the J end lost 8 bases, and 11 bases lay between the germline ends. The CDR3 DNA reads TGTGCCAGCAGCTTGGACAGCTCTGGGGAAGCTTTCTTT. Translated, it gives CASSLDSSGEAFF.

The chain combines TRBV7-2 with TRBJ1-2; D is possibly TRBD1 (5 bases). CDR3 length equals 12 residues. The V end lost 3 bases, the J end lost 7 bases, and 9 bases lay between the germline ends. CDR1 is SGHTA, CDR2 FQGNSA, per germline. Here the CDR3 reads CASSLGLGGYTF. The CDR3 bases are TGTGCCAGCAGCTTGGGACTTGGTGGCTACACCTTC.

The chain recombines TRBV5-6 with TRBJ1-2; 7 nucleotides match TRBD1. Germline values: CDR1 SGHDT, CDR2 YYEEEE. There are 16 residues in the CDR3. V shed 0 bases, J shed 4 bases, and the junction held 9 bases outside the gene matches. The CDR3 bases are TGTGCCAGCAGCTTGGGTACAGGGGCATTTTGCTATGGCTACACCTTC. It encodes CASSLGTGAFCYGYTF.

DNA for the CDR3: TGTGCCAGCAGCCCAAGAATTTCTAGCGGGGGGCTATACAATGAGCAGTTCTTC. Translated, it gives CASSPRISSGGLYNEQFF. V gene TRBV7-9 combines with J gene TRBJ2-1; 11 bases are a match to TRBD2. Germline CDR1 is SEHNR and CDR2 is FQNEAQ (reference sequence). CDR3 length equals 18 residues. Germline trimming cut 5 bases from V and 4 bases from J; bases unmatched to any gene: 13.

The chain joins TRBV18 to TRBJ1-5; D possibly corresponds to TRBD1 (5 bases). V gave up 1 base and J gave up 0 bases, with 22 bases separating them. The CDR3 loop spans 20 amino acids. Germline V gene data show CDR1 as KGHSH and CDR2 as LQKENI. The CDR3 DNA reads as TGTGCCAGCTCACCACAAGATTGGTTCGGGGGAATCAATAGCAATCAGCCCCAGCATTTT. This translates into CASSPQDWFGGINSNQPQHF.

Regarding this clone: Germline and junction disagree at one end, which may indicate a read error. In DNA, the CDR3 is TGTGCCAGCAGCGCAGAAATTAGCTCCTATAATTCCCCCCTCCACTTT. It is translated as CASSAEISSYNSPLHF. This chain uses TRBV9 with TRBJ1-6; D is unresolved. The length of the CDR3 is 16 residues. Per the germline V gene, CDR1 is SGDLS and CDR2 is YYNGEE.

V usage is TRBV9 and J usage is TRBJ2-1; a possible D gene is TRBD2 (5 bases). This CDR3 is 15 amino acids long. With 0 bases removed from V and 3 bases from J, the gap between germline ends came to 10 bases. Germline V gene lookup returns CDR1 SGDLS and CDR2 YYNGEE. CDR3 protein: CASSVEEAHYNEQFF. The DNA of the CDR3 is TGTGCCAGCAGCGTAGAGGAGGCACACTACAATGAGCAGTTCTTC.

V is TRBV11-1 and J is TRBJ2-7, with D possibly TRBD2 on 6 matching bases. Germline V gene sequence: CDR1 SGHAT, CDR2 FQDESV (reference sequence). This CDR3 has 13 residues. Trimming removed 3 bases at V and 5 bases at J, with 11 bases between. In DNA form, the CDR3 reads TGTGCCAGCAGCTTTGGGCTAGCGAACGAGCAGTACTTC. As protein: CASSFGLANEQYF.

The rearrangement links TRBV9 to TRBJ2-1, with 10 nucleotides matching TRBD2. V lost 4 bases to trimming and J lost 8 bases; unmatched junction nucleotides: 15. CDR3 length: 17 residues. Germline-derived CDR1 and CDR2 are SGDLS and YYNGEE. CDR3 sequence reads: CASSSLGLATFLHEQFF. CDR3 coding DNA: TGTGCCAGCAGCTCTCTGGGACTAGCGACCTTCCTCCATGAGCAGTTCTTC.

V gene TRBV21-1 combines with J gene TRBJ1-5; the listed D gene, TRBD1, was not tested against the DNA. TRBV21-1 is classified as a pseudogene. The CDR3 is 15 amino acids. The CDR3 DNA reads TGTGCCAGCAGCAAAGGGGCCCCTAGCAATCAGCCCCAGCATTTT. It is translated as CASSKGAPSNQPQHF.

The J gene is TRBJ1-4, the V gene TRBV30; a weak D match, TRBD1 (6 bases). The CDR3 is 11 amino acids. Deletions cut 7 bases from V and 8 bases from J, with 11 bases between. From germline, CDR1 is GTSNPN and CDR2 SVGIG (reference sequence). The CDR3 nucleotides are TGTGCCTCCATGGACAGCGAAAAACTGTTTTTT. Amino acid sequence: CASMDSEKLFF. The variable domain in full, completed from reference TRBV30 and TRBJ1-4, reads SQTIHQWPATLVQPVGSPLSLECTVEGTSNPNLYWYRQAAGRGLQLLFYSVGIGQISSEVPQNLSASRPQDRQFILSSKKLLLSDSGFYLCASMDSEKLFFGSGTQLSVL.

The chain uses TRBV7-9 and TRBJ2-1; TRBD1 matches 12 bases. This CDR3 is 17 amino acids long. V trimming: 5 bases; J trimming: 5 bases; junction bases outside the gene matches: 10. Germline CDR1 is SEHNR and CDR2 is FQNEAQ (reference sequence). CDR3 sequence reads: CASSLQPGQGADNEQFF. The CDR3 nucleotides read TGTGCCAGCAGCCTCCAACCGGGACAGGGGGCCGACAATGAGCAGTTCTTC.

The V gene is TRBV4-1, the J gene TRBJ2-7, with D unclear. CDR3 length: 13 residues. The V end lost 1 base, the J end lost 1 base, and 5 bases lay between the germline ends. Germline V gene data show CDR1 as MGHRA and CDR2 as YSYEKL. The CDR3 spells CASSQGVSYEQYF. The CDR3 DNA reads as TGCGCCAGCAGCCAAGGAGTATCCTACGAGCAGTACTTC.

This rearrangement joins TRBV6-5 to TRBJ2-2, with 9 bases that match TRBD1. The CDR3 contains 14 residues. V gave up 6 bases and J gave up 4 bases; unmatched junction bases: 3. Germline-derived CDR1 and CDR2 are MNHEY and SVGAGI. The CDR3 sequence is CASRETGGTGELFF. In nucleotides, the CDR3 is TGTGCCAGCAGGGAGACAGGGGGCACCGGGGAGCTGTTTTTT.

The rearrangement links TRBV19 to TRBJ1-2; 7 bases map to TRBD1. The CDR3 runs 13 residues. The V segment lost 4 bases and the J segment 3 bases; nucleotides outside the gene matches: 2. CDR1 and CDR2 (germline): LNHDA, SQIVND (reference sequence). The CDR3 bases are TGTGCCAGTAGTAACACAGGGGACTATGGCTACACCTTC. Its protein is CASSNTGDYGYTF. Full variable domain (remainder filled in from reference TRBV19 and TRBJ1-2): DGGITQSPKYLFRKEGQNVTLSCEQNLNHDAMYWYRQDPGQGLRLIYYSQIVNDFQKGDIAEGYSVSREKKESFPLTVTSAQKNPTAFYLCASSNTGDYGYTFGSGTRLTVV.

The chain combines TRBV11-3 with TRBJ2-3; 9 positions agree with TRBD2. V shed 5 bases and J 3 bases; nucleotides not matched to a gene: 6. Germline values: CDR1 SGHNT, CDR2 YENEEA. This CDR3 comprises 15 residues. Here the CDR3 reads CASSRLAAGTDTQYF. In DNA, the CDR3 is TGTGCCAGCAGCCGACTAGCGGCGGGGACAGATACGCAGTATTTT.